This TCR beta chain originates from a study of blood T cell repertoires in COVID-19. Overall study context: Nucleic acid was either cDNA or gDNA, and it came from T cells, B-cell-depleted T cells, or PBMCs.

Study processing details: By means of reference gene primer amplification, nucleated cell counts were estimated. Libraries were prepared by immunoSEQ multiplex PCR; TCRdb keeps only in-frame clonotypes and omits some of them. From that table come the V and J calls and clone size; the DNA was used to work out D and trimming. This sample has around 160,000 clones, with around 89% found just once. Grouping used clinical history reported by participants in a survey and questionnaire. V dropped 8 bases and J dropped 1; count of bases not matched to a gene: 7. The CDR3 length is 14 residues. Germline assignment: CDR1 MDHEN and CDR2 SYDVKM.

This clonotype originated in a woman aged 25 to 39 with acute COVID-19. The chain carries TRBV28 and TRBJ2-7; TRBD2 agrees at 8 bases. Sequenced material: PBMCs or T cells enriched from blood (not recorded which). The CDR3 spells CASLVSGGSYEQYF. The CDR3 DNA reads as TGTGCCAGCCTAGTCTCGGGGGGGTCCTACGAGCAGTACTTC.